This TCR beta chain comes out of a study of T cells after yellow fever vaccination. The CDR3 has 12 residues. Germline V gives CDR1 SQVTM, CDR2 ANQGSEA. The V end was cut by 5 bases, the J end by 3 bases, with 11 bases between. TCRdb reanalysed the 5' RACE reads using MiXCR and keeps one entry per CDR3 protein. This sample has 250,000 to 400,000 distinct CDR3 sequences, with approximately 4% found just once. This clonotype came up many times. Its antigen is not known. Whole-study results and caveats: A minor fraction of clonotypes spanned both CD4 and CD8 compartments. Reappearing after the booster were most of the clones from primary vaccination (96% CD4, around 88% CD8). Peaking on day 5 versus 15, the secondary response was faster but weaker.

The V call is TRBV29-1, the J call TRBJ2-7; possibly TRBD1 for D (6 bases). The sequence came from a man aged 18 to 30 who received the YFV17D yellow fever vaccine. This material consisted of PBMCs, taken 5 days after the yellow fever booster vaccination. The CDR3 DNA is TGCAGCGTTTCGTCACAGGGCTACGAGCAGTACTTC. It specifies CSVSSQGYEQYF.